Listed here are 26 T cell receptor beta chains from one sample, sequenced in a study of blood T cells in healthy people across ages. The second PCR ran roughly 7 to 12 cycles with a sample-barcoded 5' primer and J-beta primers. TCRdb analysed the 5' RACE reads with MiXCR anew, one entry per CDR3 protein. Here the sample spans a few hundred thousand distinct CDR3 sequences, roughly half being singletons. Sequencing input: blood. These receptor sequences come from a man aged 55 to 70 in good health.

The chain carries TRBV6-1 and TRBJ2-5; 8 bases map to TRBD1. The J call may be mistaken, given a closer DNA end match to TRBJ2-7. Per germline, CDR1 MNHNS and CDR2 SASEGT. This CDR3 has 16 amino acids. The CDR3 DNA reads TGTGCCAGCAGTGACCAGGGACAGGTCAGGGTCCACGAGCAGTACTTC. Translated, it gives CASSDQGQVRVHEQYF.

The chain uses TRBV11-2 and TRBJ1-2, with D uncertain. V was pared by 1 base and J by 3 bases, with 9 bases between. This CDR3 contains 14 residues. Germline values: CDR1 SGHAT, CDR2 FQNNGV. The CDR3 coding sequence is TGTGCCAGCAGCTTAGTCCCCAACTACTATGGCTACACCTTC. Protein product: CASSLVPNYYGYTF.

The CDR3 DNA reads TGTGCCAGCAGCCCAGGGGGCGCAGAGACCCAGTACTTC. This encodes CASSPGGAETQYF. The V and J genes are TRBV28 and TRBJ2-5; 8 bases agree with TRBD1. V was clipped by 6 bases and J by 4 bases; unmatched bases: 4. The CDR3 runs to 13 residues. From germline, CDR1 is MDHEN and CDR2 SYDVKM.

This rearrangement joins TRBV7-9 to TRBJ1-2; 11 bases align to TRBD1. Germline V gene lookup returns CDR1 SEHNR and CDR2 FQNEAQ (reference sequence). The CDR3 length is 15 residues. The V segment lost 6 bases and the J segment 5 bases; nucleotides outside the gene matches: 8. This chain's CDR3 is CASRPLRDRGYGYTF. The CDR3 DNA follows: TGTGCCAGCAGACCCCTCCGGGACAGGGGGTATGGCTACACCTTC.

The sample holds a few counts of this clonotype. The V gene is TRBV7-2, the J gene TRBJ2-1; unclear D gene. The V gene's germline CDR1 is SGHTA and CDR2 FQGNSA. This CDR3 contains 15 residues. Trimming cost V 1 base and J 0 bases, with 7 bases left between them. The CDR3 loop reads CASSLVGNSYNEQFF. Written as DNA, the CDR3 is TGTGCCAGCAGCTTAGTGGGAAACTCCTACAATGAGCAGTTCTTC.

CDR3 coding DNA: TGTGCCAGCAGCCAAGCCTATACCGGGACAGGATCCTACAATGAGCAGTACTTC. Translating it yields CASSQAYTGTGSYNEQYF. The V and J genes are TRBV14 and TRBJ2-1; 8 nucleotides line up with TRBD1. The end of the DNA is better explained by TRBJ2-7, so the J call may be wrong. CDR3 size: 18 residues. Germline lookup yields CDR1 SGHDN and CDR2 FVKESK.

In its sample, this clonotype was seen a few times. The rearrangement links TRBV7-2 to TRBJ2-7; no clear D. The CDR3 loop spans 13 amino acids. Germline assignment: CDR1 SGHTA and CDR2 FQGNSA. V lost 5 bases and J 2 bases, leaving 10 bases between the germline ends. The chain's CDR3 is CASSIPWAYEQYF. DNA for the CDR3: TGTGCCAGCAGCATACCTTGGGCCTACGAGCAGTACTTC.

The J gene is TRBJ2-7, the V gene TRBV20-1; D perhaps matches TRBD1 (6 bases). V lost 0 bases to trimming and J lost 7 bases, with 19 bases between them. The CDR3 is 15 residues long. Germline-derived CDR1 and CDR2 are DFQATT and SNEGSKA (reference sequence). The CDR3 bases are TGCAGTGCTAGAGATGTTAGGGACACCCCCTGGGAGCAGTACTTC. Amino acids: CSARDVRDTPWEQYF.

This chain joins TRBV6-6 and TRBJ2-7, with 9 bases that match TRBD2. Gene TRBJ2-5 matches the end of the DNA better, so the J call may be wrong. CDR3 length: 16 amino acids. Germline V CDR1 and CDR2: MNHNY, SVGAGI (reference sequence). The CDR3, as DNA: TGTGCCAGCAGTAAGGCGATAGCGGGGGCCGGGGAGACCCAGTACTTC. This codes for CASSKAIAGAGETQYF.

The table lists this clonotype with a count of one. The rearrangement uses TRBV12-3 or TRBV12-4 and TRBJ2-2, with D maybe TRBD1 (6 bases). Trimming removed 5 bases at V and 1 base at J, with 11 bases between. This CDR3 is built from 15 residues. CDR3 DNA: TGTGCCAGCAGTGGGGGACACGTGAACACCGGGGAGCTGTTTTTT. It yields the protein CASSGGHVNTGELFF.

In this sample, this clonotype turned up a few times. The chain links TRBV7-2 to TRBJ2-7; D possibly corresponds to TRBD1 (6 bases). V was shortened by 1 base and J by 0 bases, with 7 bases between the two germline ends. The germline V gene has CDR1 SGHTA and CDR2 FQGNSA. The length of the CDR3 is 14 residues. CDR3 DNA sequence: TGTGCCAGCAGCTTAGGCAGGGGCTCCTACGAGCAGTACTTC. This translates into CASSLGRGSYEQYF.

The chain couples TRBV29-1 to TRBJ1-1; D is perhaps TRBD1 (5 bases). The CDR3 runs 11 residues. Trimming cost V 6 bases and J 6 bases, with 11 bases left between them. Germline values: CDR1 SQVTM, CDR2 ANQGSEA. The CDR3 protein is CSVSLGPEAFF. For the CDR3, the DNA is TGCAGCGTCTCCTTGGGGCCTGAAGCTTTCTTT. The full variable domain, in which reference TRBV29-1 and TRBJ1-1 provide the parts outside the CDR3, is SAVISQKPSRDICQRGTSLTIQCQVDSQVTMMFWYRQQPGQSLTLIATANQGSEATYESGFVIDKFPISRPNLTFSTLTVSNMSPEDSSIYLCSVSLGPEAFFGQGTRLTVV.

This clonotype was recorded at least ten times. V and J are TRBV4-1 and TRBJ1-2, with a tentative D call TRBD1 (5 bases). V was clipped by 2 bases and J by 8 bases, with 15 bases between them. Per the germline V gene, CDR1 is MGHRA and CDR2 is YSYEKL. This CDR3 spans 14 amino acids. The CDR3 spells CASSQSGTAGGYTF. The CDR3, as DNA: TGCGCCAGCAGCCAATCGGGGACCGCGGGGGGCTACACCTTC.

This chain links TRBV20-1 with TRBJ2-3; D may be TRBD2 (7 bases). Germline CDR1 reads DFQATT; CDR2 reads SNEGSKA (reference sequence). The germline V and J ends were trimmed by 6 bases and 6 bases, with 25 bases remaining between them. The CDR3 covers 16 residues. CDR3 DNA sequence: TGCAGTGCGTTCGCGGGGGCGGGTCCTCGGCTGGATACGCAGTATTTT. Residues: CSAFAGAGPRLDTQYF.

The chain is built from TRBV5-1 and TRBJ2-7; no firm D call. The CDR3 covers 16 residues. Looked up from germline, CDR1 is SGHRS and CDR2 is YFSETQ. V lost 3 bases and J 1 base, leaving 17 bases between the germline ends. CDR3 amino acids: CASSWASPGRSYEQYF. DNA for the CDR3: TGCGCCAGCAGCTGGGCCTCGCCAGGAAGGTCCTACGAGCAGTACTTC.

This clonotype came up a few times. This chain joins TRBV3-1 and TRBJ2-3; 9 bases are shared with TRBD1. The germline V gene has CDR1 LGHDT and CDR2 YNNKEL (reference sequence). The CDR3 runs to 15 residues. With 5 bases clipped from V and 2 bases from J, the junction kept 5 bases outside the gene matches. In DNA form, the CDR3 reads TGTGCCAGCAGCGACAGGGGGGACACCACAGATACGCAGTATTTT. This codes for CASSDRGDTTDTQYF.

This clonotype was found a few times. The chain combines TRBV9 with TRBJ2-5; unclear D gene. This CDR3 contains 13 residues. Per the germline V gene, CDR1 is SGDLS and CDR2 is YYNGEE. V was trimmed by 0 bases and J by 5 bases, leaving 8 bases between them. The CDR3 sequence: CASSVGIWETQYF. CDR3 sequence (DNA): TGTGCCAGCAGCGTAGGCATCTGGGAGACCCAGTACTTC.

The chain joins TRBV7-9 to TRBJ2-7; 8 bases line up with TRBD1. The DNA end is more similar to TRBJ2-5, so the J call may be wrong. This CDR3 region has 16 residues. Germline V CDR1 and CDR2: SEHNR, FQNEAQ (reference sequence). In DNA form, the CDR3 reads TGTGCCAGCAGCCTTCCAGGGCAGGGGGCAAGAGGGACCCAGTACTTC. This sequence encodes CASSLPGQGARGTQYF.

J is TRBJ2-1 and V is TRBV12-3 or TRBV12-4, with 10 positions matching TRBD2. This CDR3 has 14 amino acids. V gave up 6 bases and J gave up 10 bases; unmatched junction bases: 9. CDR3 protein: CASSELAGMGEQFF. CDR3 bases: TGTGCCAGCAGCGAACTAGCGGGAATGGGAGAGCAGTTCTTC.

A note on this clonotype: This may be a read error, as it is one base from a much larger clone. As DNA, the CDR3 is TGTGCCAGCAGAGCGGAGACCCACTATGGCTACACCTTC. Protein sequence: CASRAETHYGYTF. This rearrangement joins TRBV6-1 to TRBJ1-2; D gene unclear. The CDR3 is made up of 13 amino acids. V gave up 6 bases and J gave up 3 bases, with 11 bases separating them. CDR1 and CDR2 (germline): MNHNS, SASEGT.

This clonotype was counted a few times. The chain couples TRBV30 to TRBJ2-3, with unresolved D. Per germline, CDR1 GTSNPN and CDR2 SVGIG (reference sequence). Between the trimmed V and J ends, which lost 5 bases and 1 base, there was a span of 10 bases. This CDR3 has 13 residues. CDR3 loop: CAWGRRGTDTQYF. CDR3 sequence (DNA): TGTGCCTGGGGCAGACGGGGCACAGATACGCAGTATTTT.

In its sample, this clonotype was seen a few times. The chain employs TRBV25-1 and TRBJ1-2; no firm D call. The CDR3 has 11 residues. The V end lost 4 bases, the J end lost 8 bases, and 8 bases lay between the germline ends. Germline V gives CDR1 MGHDK, CDR2 SYGVNS. The CDR3, as DNA: TGTGCCAGCAGTGGAACCTTGGGCTACACCTTC. This encodes CASSGTLGYTF.

This sequence joins TRBV7-9 and TRBJ2-7; TRBD1 matches at 7 bases. Germline V gives CDR1 SEHNR, CDR2 FQNEAQ (reference sequence). V trimming: 5 bases; J trimming: 2 bases; junction bases outside the gene matches: 6. The CDR3 is 14 residues long. CDR3 DNA: TGTGCCAGCAGCCCAACCGGACAGGCCTACGAGCAGTACTTC. Translation gives CASSPTGQAYEQYF. The full variable domain, rest sourced from reference TRBV7-9 and TRBJ2-7, is DTGVSQNPRHKITKRGQNVTFRCDPISEHNRLYWYRQTLGQGPEFLTYFQNEAQLEKSRLLSDRFSAERPKGSFSTLEIQRTEQGDSAMYLCASSPTGQAYEQYFGPGTRLTVT.

The chain couples TRBV4-1 to TRBJ1-2, with 8 nucleotides matching TRBD1. Germline CDR1 MGHRA, CDR2 YSYEKL. V gave up 4 bases and J gave up 4 bases; unmatched junction bases: 11. The CDR3 sequence is 16 residues long. The CDR3 spells CASSPERGQGFYGYTF. The DNA of the CDR3 is TGCGCCAGCAGCCCCGAACGTGGACAGGGATTCTATGGCTACACCTTC.

This clonotype was seen at least ten times. V is TRBV29-1 and J is TRBJ2-1, with 7 positions matching TRBD1. CDR1 and CDR2 from the germline V gene are SQVTM and ANQGSEA. CDR3 length: 14 amino acids. With V trimmed by 6 bases and J by 4 bases, 9 bases remained unmatched. The CDR3 here is CSVMGTEDYNEQFF. CDR3 sequence (DNA): TGCAGCGTCATGGGGACAGAGGATTACAATGAGCAGTTCTTC.

The CDR3 loop is CASSLGRGHGQPQHF. The CDR3 nucleotides are TGTGCCAGCAGTTTAGGCAGGGGGCATGGTCAGCCCCAGCATTTT. The chain is built from TRBV12-3 or TRBV12-4 and TRBJ1-5; TRBD1 aligns across 8 bases. This CDR3 has 15 residues. J was trimmed by 6 bases and V by 1 base; bases with no gene match: 5.